This T cell receptor (beta chain) is from a study of cytomegalovirus exposure and HLA in healthy donors. Whole-study context: From HLA-typed donors, an early data release held approximately 85 million unique TCRs. Findings of the study overall: Some TCR beta chains (around 160 of them) were listed as cytomegalovirus-associated.

Turning to this clone: Its target is unknown.

The CDR3 is made up of 15 amino acids. V shed 3 bases and J shed 0 bases, with 10 bases lying between them. Per the germline V gene, CDR1 is SGDLS and CDR2 is YYNGEE. PCR primers comprised 60 Vbeta and 13 Jbeta primers. Data came from immunoSEQ multiplex PCR; TCRdb stores just in-frame clones and leaves some out. The sample yields 100,000 to 150,000 clones, around 74% seen once. The chain combines TRBV9 with TRBJ1-3, with D unresolved. Material for sequencing was PBMCs. The receptor's source is a woman aged 50 to 60 in good health and CMV-seropositive. CDR3 sequence: CASSGTPASGNTIYF. CDR3 sequence (DNA): TGTGCCAGCAGCGGGACTCCAGCCTCTGGAAACACCATATATTTT. Complete variable domain (other parts from reference TRBV9 and TRBJ1-3): DSGVTQTPKHLITATGQRVTLRCSPRSGDLSVYWYQQSLDQGLQFLIQYYNGEERAKGNILERFSAQQFPDLHSELNLSSLELGDSALYFCASSGTPASGNTIYFGEGSWLTVV.